The 6 T cell receptor beta chains presented below share a single source sample, sequenced in a study of T cells in localized non-small cell lung cancer. Repertoires were generated with immunoSEQ multiplex PCR, while TCRdb's copy carries only in-frame clones and drops some. The sample lists about 79,000 clones, 88% occurring once. The sample was peripheral blood, taken before any cancer treatment. The receptors stem from a woman between 35 and 70 years old with stage I squamous cell lung carcinoma.

This clone has a single count. The chain couples TRBV19 to TRBJ2-3, with 7 bases matching TRBD1. Germline V CDR1 and CDR2: LNHDA, SQIVND (reference sequence). The CDR3 covers 13 residues. Trimming removed 5 bases from V and 3 bases from J; junction bases left unmatched: 2. CDR3 bases: TGTGCCAGTAGTCAACAGGGGACAGATACGCAGTATTTT. The encoded protein is CASSQQGTDTQYF.

V and J are TRBV2 and TRBJ1-1; tentatively, D is TRBD1 (5 bases). V lost 4 bases to trimming and J lost 2 bases, with 11 bases between them. The CDR3 spans 14 residues. In germline, CDR1 is SNHLY, CDR2 FYNNEI. DNA for the CDR3: TGTGCCAGCAGTGCGGGACCGACTAACACTGAAGCTTTCTTT. Its translation: CASSAGPTNTEAFF.

The chain employs TRBV7-2 and TRBJ1-2, with 9 bases aligning to TRBD1. CDR1 and CDR2 (germline): SGHTA, FQGNSA. The CDR3 runs 17 residues. V lost 5 bases and J lost 2; bases outside the gene matches: 12. The CDR3 bases are TGTGCCAGCAGCCGGCTCCGGGACAGGGCTATCAACTATGGCTACACCTTC. It codes for CASSRLRDRAINYGYTF.

V usage is TRBV7-9 and J usage is TRBJ1-5; tentative D call: TRBD1 (5 bases). This CDR3 has 16 residues. The germline V gene encodes CDR1 SEHNR and CDR2 FQNEAQ (reference sequence). Trimming removed 2 bases from V and 1 base from J, with 12 bases in between. The CDR3 nucleotides read TGTGCCAGCAGCTTAACCTCGGGGGAAAGCAATCAGCCCCAGCATTTT. This translates into CASSLTSGESNQPQHF.

The V and J genes are TRBV10-3 and TRBJ2-7, with D perhaps matching TRBD2 (6 bases). The CDR3 extends over 15 amino acids. CDR1 ENHRY and CDR2 SYGVKD come from the germline V gene. Trimming stripped 4 bases from V and 0 bases from J, with 13 bases between. CDR3 loop: CAISAGGESSYEQYF. The DNA of the CDR3 is TGTGCCATCAGTGCAGGCGGGGAGAGCTCCTACGAGCAGTACTTC.

The rearrangement joins TRBV7-2 to TRBJ1-1; 11 nucleotides align to TRBD1. With 5 bases clipped from V and 5 bases from J, the junction kept 4 bases outside the gene matches. Germline assignment: CDR1 SGHTA and CDR2 FQGNSA. CDR3 length equals 14 residues. This CDR3 is CASSLDRGRTEAFF. The CDR3 nucleotides read TGTGCCAGCAGCCTGGACAGGGGGCGAACTGAAGCTTTCTTT.